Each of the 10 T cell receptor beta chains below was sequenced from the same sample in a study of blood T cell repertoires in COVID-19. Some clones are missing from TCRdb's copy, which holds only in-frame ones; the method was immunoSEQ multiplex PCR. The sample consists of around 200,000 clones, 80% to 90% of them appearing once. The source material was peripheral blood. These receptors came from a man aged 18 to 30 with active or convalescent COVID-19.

The CDR3 coding sequence is TGTGCCAGCAGCCAATTCGGGACTGAAGCTTTCTTT. Translating gives CASSQFGTEAFF. V and J are TRBV3-1 (or the pseudogene TRBV3-2) and TRBJ1-1; D unresolved. Trimming removed 2 bases from V and 5 bases from J, with 6 bases in between. The CDR3 has 12 residues. The V gene's germline CDR1 is LGHDT and CDR2 YNNKEL (reference sequence).

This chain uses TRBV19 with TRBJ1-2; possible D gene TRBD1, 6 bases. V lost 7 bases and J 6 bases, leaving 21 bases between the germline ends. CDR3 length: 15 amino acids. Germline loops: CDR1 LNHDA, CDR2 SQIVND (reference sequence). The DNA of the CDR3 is TGTGCCAGTACCCCATTGGGGGGGCTTAGAGATGGCTACACCTTC. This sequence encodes CASTPLGGLRDGYTF.

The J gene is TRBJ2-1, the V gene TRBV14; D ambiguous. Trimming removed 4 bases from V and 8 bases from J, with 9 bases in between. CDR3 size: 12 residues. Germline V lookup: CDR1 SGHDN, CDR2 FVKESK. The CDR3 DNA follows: TGTGCCAGCAGCCCCGGTGGAGATGAGCAGTTCTTC. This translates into CASSPGGDEQFF.

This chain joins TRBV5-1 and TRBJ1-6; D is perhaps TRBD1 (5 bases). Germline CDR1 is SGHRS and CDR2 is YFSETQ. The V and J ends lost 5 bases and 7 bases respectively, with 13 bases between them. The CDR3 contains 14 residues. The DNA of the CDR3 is TGCGCCAGCAGTTCGACAGAAGGGAATTCACCCCTCCACTTT. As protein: CASSSTEGNSPLHF. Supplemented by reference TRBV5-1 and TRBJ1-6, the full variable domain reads KAGVTQTPRYLIKTRGQQVTLSCSPISGHRSVSWYQQTPGQGLQFLFEYFSETQRNKGNFPGRFSGRQFSNSRSEMNVSTLELGDSALYLCASSSTEGNSPLHFGNGTRLTVT.

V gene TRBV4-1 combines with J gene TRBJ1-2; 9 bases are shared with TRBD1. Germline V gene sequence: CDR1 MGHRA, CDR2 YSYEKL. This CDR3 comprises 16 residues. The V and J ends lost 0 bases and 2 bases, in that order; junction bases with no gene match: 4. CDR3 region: CASSQDRGQGNYGYTF. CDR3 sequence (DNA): TGCGCCAGCAGCCAAGATAGAGGACAGGGGAACTATGGCTACACCTTC.

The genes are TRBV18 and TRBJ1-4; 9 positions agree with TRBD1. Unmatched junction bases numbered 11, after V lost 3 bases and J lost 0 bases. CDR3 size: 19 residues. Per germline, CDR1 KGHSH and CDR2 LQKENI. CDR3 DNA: TGTGCCAGCTCACCCCCCGGGACAGGGCCCTTTGCAACTAATGAAAAACTGTTTTTT. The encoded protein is CASSPPGTGPFATNEKLFF.

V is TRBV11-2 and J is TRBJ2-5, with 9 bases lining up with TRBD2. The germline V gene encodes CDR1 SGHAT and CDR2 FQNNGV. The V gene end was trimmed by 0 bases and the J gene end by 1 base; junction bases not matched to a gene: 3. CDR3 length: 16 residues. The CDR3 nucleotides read TGTGCCAGCAGCTTAGAGGCTAGCGGGGCCCAAGAGACCCAGTACTTC. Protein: CASSLEASGAQETQYF.

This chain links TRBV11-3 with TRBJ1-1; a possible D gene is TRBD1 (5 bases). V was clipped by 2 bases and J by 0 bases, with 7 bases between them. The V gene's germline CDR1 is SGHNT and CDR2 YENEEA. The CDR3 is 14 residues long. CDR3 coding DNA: TGTGCCAGCAGCTTAAAGGGGCTGAACACTGAAGCTTTCTTT. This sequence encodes CASSLKGLNTEAFF.

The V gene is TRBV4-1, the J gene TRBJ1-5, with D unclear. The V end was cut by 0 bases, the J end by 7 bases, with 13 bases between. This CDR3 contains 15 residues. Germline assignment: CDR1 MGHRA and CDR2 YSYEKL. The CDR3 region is CASSQDDRVKQPQHF. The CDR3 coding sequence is TGCGCCAGCAGCCAAGACGATCGGGTTAAACAGCCCCAGCATTTT.

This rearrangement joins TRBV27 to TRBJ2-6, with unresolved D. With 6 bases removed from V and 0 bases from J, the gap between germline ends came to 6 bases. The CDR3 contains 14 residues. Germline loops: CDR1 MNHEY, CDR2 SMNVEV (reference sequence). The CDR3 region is CASRLNSGANVLTF. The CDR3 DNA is TGTGCCAGCAGGCTAAACTCTGGGGCCAACGTCCTGACTTTC.